This T cell receptor (beta chain) was sequenced for a study of cytomegalovirus exposure and HLA in healthy donors. In its sample, this clone was seen once. Its specificity is unknown. Germline trimming cut 6 bases from V and 1 base from J; bases unmatched to any gene: 0. Germline CDR1 reads SNHLY; CDR2 reads FYNNEI. The CDR3 runs 13 residues. Both 60 Vbeta primers and 13 Jbeta primers went into the PCR. Profiling relied on immunoSEQ multiplex PCR, and the TCRdb table lists in-frame clones only, not all of them. The sample records more than 150,000 clones, around 85% being singletons. General observations from the study: CMV serostatus was the only immune exposure information that was available.

The sequenced sample was PBMCs. This chain links TRBV2 with TRBJ2-3, with 8 bases matching TRBD2. This TCR was recovered from a man aged 18 to 35 in good health and CMV-seropositive. CDR3 loop: CASRRGGTDTQYF. DNA of the CDR3: TGTGCCAGCAGGCGGGGGGGCACAGATACGCAGTATTTT. The full variable domain, rest sourced from reference TRBV2 and TRBJ2-3, is EPEVTQTPSHQVTQMGQEVILRCVPISNHLYFYWYRQILGQKVEFLVSFYNNEISEKSEIFDDQFSVERPDGSNFTLKIRSTKLEDSAMYFCASRRGGTDTQYFGPGTRLTVL.